This T cell receptor beta chain was captured by sequencing in a study of cytomegalovirus exposure and HLA in healthy donors. The wider study: Most donors, around 81% of several hundred genotyped, fell in the Caucasian-associated ancestry cluster. Study-wide results and caveats: Another analysis was done later, and it associated 15,000 or so TCR beta sequences with HLA alleles at 0.05 false discovery rate. TCR beta V- and J-gene trimming was later associated with a missense DCLRE1C variant.

V was pared by 0 bases and J by 2 bases, with 8 bases between. CDR1 and CDR2 (germline): SGHDT, YYEEEE. CDR3 length: 14 residues. Comment on this clone: Its specificity is unknown.

60 Vbeta and 13 Jbeta primers were used in PCR. Here immunoSEQ multiplex PCR was the method, and the copy in TCRdb shows in-frame clones only, minus some. The table shows roughly 140,000 clones, with just under 85% occurring only once. The clonotype comes from a man aged 35 to 55 in good health and CMV-seropositive. V gene TRBV5-6 combines with J gene TRBJ2-5; the D gene is possibly TRBD1 (6 bases). The specimen sequenced was PBMCs. The CDR3: CASSLEDSQETQYF. CDR3 DNA sequence: TGTGCCAGCAGCTTGGAGGACAGTCAAGAGACCCAGTACTTC.